This T cell receptor (beta chain) derives from a study of T cells after yellow fever vaccination. Background on the study: Researchers used SMART-Seq v4 Ultra Low Input to prepare fractions that had low cell numbers.

Germline V CDR1 and CDR2: SGHTA, FQGTGA. The trim removed 5 bases at V and 10 bases at J, leaving 7 bases unmatched. This CDR3 contains 14 residues. It was through 5'RACE template switching that TCR cDNA was made, with a universal primer site and UMIs added. TCRdb reprocessed the 5' RACE reads with MiXCR, giving one entry per CDR3 protein. The sample carries about 310,000 distinct CDR3 sequences, around 4% recorded once. This clonotype was counted a few times. The antigen remains undetermined. General study results and limits: Most clones from primary vaccination resurfaced after the booster (around 97% CD4, 88% CD8). Although the secondary response was weaker, it peaked faster, at day 5 versus 15.

The source was PBMCs, collected on the day of the yellow fever booster vaccination. The chain recombines TRBV7-3 with TRBJ2-1; 11 bases agree with TRBD2. This TCR was sampled from a man younger than 35 who received the YFV17D yellow fever vaccine. CDR3 DNA sequence: TGTGCCAGCAGCCGTAGCGGGGGGGCCGGCGAGCAGTTCTTC. It specifies CASSRSGGAGEQFF. Variable domain in full (rest from reference TRBV7-3 and TRBJ2-1): GAGVSQTPSNKVTEKGKYVELRCDPISGHTALYWYRQSLGQGPEFLIYFQGTGAADDSGLPNDRFFAVRPEGSVSTLKIQRTERGDSAVYLCASSRSGGAGEQFFGPGTRLTVL.